The 10 T cell receptor beta chains reported below all come from one sample, sequenced in a study of T-cell reconstitution after alpha-beta-depleted transplantation in children. A library of TCRbeta sequences, prepared with unique molecular identifiers, was generated. TCRdb called the PCR reads again in MiXCR, with one record for every CDR3 protein. The table has approximately 240,000 distinct CDR3 sequences, 8.5% to 10% seen once. Sequenced material: PBMCs from the stem cell graft donor, taken from the stem cell graft. The receptors were gathered from a human donor who donated a stem cell graft to a child with acute lymphoblastic leukemia.

V is TRBV7-9 and J is TRBJ1-3; D gene uncertain. CDR1 and CDR2 from the germline V gene are SEHNR and FQNEAQ (reference sequence). The CDR3 totals 15 residues. Trimming stripped 2 bases from V and 7 bases from J, with 15 bases between. CDR3 residues: CASSLSAGGLNTIYF. The CDR3 DNA reads as TGTGCCAGCAGCTTATCGGCCGGCGGCCTCAACACCATATATTTT.

This sequence joins TRBV7-2 and TRBJ2-2; D perhaps matches TRBD1 (6 bases). CDR1 SGHTA and CDR2 FQGNSA come from the germline V gene. This CDR3 region has 14 residues. V shed 5 bases and J shed 3 bases, with 10 bases lying between them. CDR3 in DNA: TGTGCCAGCAGCCTCGCAGGGGACACCGGGGAGCTGTTTTTT. Protein: CASSLAGDTGELFF. Supplemented by reference TRBV7-2 and TRBJ2-2, the full variable domain reads GAGVSQSPSNKVTEKGKDVELRCDPISGHTALYWYRQSLGQGLEFLIYFQGNSAPDKSGLPSDRFSAERTGGSVSTLTIQRTQQEDSAVYLCASSLAGDTGELFFGEGSRLTVL.

The V gene is TRBV7-8, the J gene TRBJ1-5; D not certain. Germline V lookup: CDR1 SGHVS, CDR2 FQNEAQ. The CDR3 loop spans 19 amino acids. Trimming took off 5 bases at V and 7 bases at J, with 30 bases between the two ends. The CDR3 protein is CASSLQAHASLKLMQPQHF. The CDR3 DNA sequence: TGTGCCAGCAGCCTCCAGGCCCACGCCTCTCTCAAATTGATGCAGCCCCAGCATTTT.

This clonotype has just a few counts. The chain uses TRBV7-8 and TRBJ2-1, with TRBD2 as a possible D gene (6 bases). V was cut by 1 base and J by 12 bases, with 16 bases left in between. The CDR3 extends over 14 amino acids. CDR1 and CDR2 from the germline V gene are SGHVS and FQNEAQ. This CDR3 reads CASSLVWGDSGQFF. The CDR3 DNA reads TGTGCCAGCAGCTTAGTTTGGGGGGACTCGGGGCAGTTCTTC. The full variable domain, completed using reference TRBV7-8 and TRBJ2-1, is GAGVSQSPRYKVAKRGQDVALRCDPISGHVSLFWYQQALGQGPEFLTYFQNEAQLDKSGLPSDRFFAERPEGSVSTLKIQRTQQEDSAVYLCASSLVWGDSGQFFGPGTRLTVL.

This clonotype was seen a handful of times. The chain couples TRBV4-1 to TRBJ2-2; 7 bases agree with TRBD1. The CDR3 loop spans 14 amino acids. Unmatched junction bases numbered 7, after V lost 8 bases and J lost 4 bases. Germline V gives CDR1 MGHRA, CDR2 YSYEKL. CDR3 nucleotide sequence: TGCGCCAGCCGAAACAGGGGCGGCACCGGGGAGCTGTTTTTT. This sequence encodes CASRNRGGTGELFF.

CDR3 sequence reads: CASSYTSGNEQFF. The DNA for the CDR3 is TGTGCCAGCAGTTATACTAGCGGTAATGAGCAGTTCTTC. The chain links TRBV12-3 or TRBV12-4 to TRBJ2-1, with 8 bases matching TRBD2. This CDR3 spans 13 amino acids. Trimming removed 4 bases from V and 7 bases from J; junction bases left unmatched: 3.

At least ten counts were recorded for this clonotype. V usage is TRBV20-1 and J usage is TRBJ2-3, with 7 bases identical to TRBD1. The CDR3 is 15 amino acids. Trimming took 6 bases from V and 4 from J; bases not matched to a gene: 13. From germline, CDR1 is DFQATT and CDR2 SNEGSKA (reference sequence). CDR3 in amino acids: CSATDNRGSADTQYF. CDR3 DNA: TGCAGTGCAACGGATAACAGGGGATCAGCAGATACGCAGTATTTT.

Note on this clonotype: The CDR3 does not end in the conserved phenylalanine or tryptophan, so this is likely a read error. The rearrangement joins TRBV18 to TRBJ1-5; TRBD1 matches 8 bases. With V trimmed by 4 bases and J by 5 bases, 7 bases remained unmatched. The CDR3 has 15 amino acids. CDR1 and CDR2 (germline): KGHSH, LQKENI. The CDR3 sequence is CASSLRTTGDQPQHV. CDR3 DNA sequence: TGTGCCAGCTCACTAAGGACGACAGGGGATCAGCCCCAGCATGTT.

In its sample, this clonotype was seen a few times. This rearrangement joins TRBV27 to TRBJ2-3; D not resolved. The germline CDR1 and CDR2 sequences are MNHEY and SMNVEV (reference sequence). The CDR3 spans 15 residues. V lost 1 base to trimming and J lost 1 base, with 9 bases between them. The CDR3 region is CASSLYAVRTDTQYF. Here the CDR3 DNA reads TGTGCCAGCAGTTTATACGCCGTTCGCACAGATACGCAGTATTTT.

Many counts were recorded for this clonotype. V usage is TRBV21-1 and J usage is TRBJ1-6; the D call TRBD1 from the table was never checked on the DNA. TRBV21-1 is a pseudogene locus. The CDR3 consists of 16 residues. DNA of the CDR3: TGTGCCAGCAGCAAAGACGGGGGCAGGGATAATTCACCCCTCCACTTT. It codes for CASSKDGGRDNSPLHF.